This entry lists 4 T cell receptor beta chains sequenced from one sample in a study of T cell repertoires in cytomegalovirus infection. TCRdb itself ran the reads through MiXCR, one entry per CDR3 protein. The sample has approximately 240,000 distinct CDR3 sequences; 12% are singletons. The specimen sequenced was PBMCs. The receptors shown here come from a human donor in good health (CMV status not recorded). Some clones in this sample may be carry-over from other donors' samples.

This chain connects TRBV7-9 to TRBJ2-2; the match to TRBD1 covers 7 bases. The ends lost 5 bases at V and 0 bases at J; junction bases unmatched: 3. Germline lookup yields CDR1 SEHNR and CDR2 FQNEAQ (reference sequence). The CDR3 runs 15 residues. In DNA form, the CDR3 reads TGTGCCAGCAGCGAAGGGACAGCGAACACCGGGGAGCTGTTTTTT. Translating gives CASSEGTANTGELFF. The complete variable domain, with remaining parts taken from reference TRBV7-9 and TRBJ2-2, reads DTGVSQNPRHKITKRGQNVTFRCDPISEHNRLYWYRQTLGQGPEFLTYFQNEAQLEKSRLLSDRFSAERPKGSFSTLEIQRTEQGDSAMYLCASSEGTANTGELFFGEGSRLTVL.

This clonotype has just a few counts. V and J are TRBV7-9 and TRBJ2-3, with 7 bases that match TRBD1. The CDR3 runs 16 residues. The junction had 9 bases not matched to a gene; V was cut back by 3 bases and J by 3 bases. Germline assignment: CDR1 SEHNR and CDR2 FQNEAQ (reference sequence). This chain's CDR3 is CASSLGTDMGTDTQYF. The CDR3 DNA reads TGTGCCAGCAGCTTGGGGACAGACATGGGGACAGATACGCAGTATTTT.

J is TRBJ2-3 and V is TRBV2; no firm D call. Trimming stripped 1 base from V and 0 bases from J, with 2 bases between. The CDR3 consists of 13 residues. Germline CDR1 reads SNHLY; CDR2 reads FYNNEI. The CDR3 nucleotides read TGTGCCAGCAGTGAAGGCAGCACAGATACGCAGTATTTT. Translated, it gives CASSEGSTDTQYF.

There are a few counts of this clonotype. The chain uses TRBV12-3 or TRBV12-4 and TRBJ1-5, with a weak D call TRBD1 (6 bases). V dropped 3 bases and J dropped 2 bases, with 11 bases sitting between them. This CDR3 is built from 15 residues. CDR3 protein: CASSLGAIGNQPQHF. CDR3 nucleotide sequence: TGTGCCAGCAGTTTGGGGGCTATTGGCAATCAGCCCCAGCATTTT.